This TCR beta chain derives from a study of cytomegalovirus exposure and HLA in healthy donors. Trimming pared 5 bases from V and 1 base from J, leaving 9 bases between. The CDR3 consists of 13 residues. Germline CDR1 reads SGHRS; CDR2 reads YFSETQ. On this clone itself: Other nucleotide sequences in the sample specify the same CDR3.

Use of 60 Vbeta and 13 Jbeta primers characterized the PCR. Clones were sequenced by immunoSEQ multiplex PCR, and TCRdb holds only the in-frame ones, with some missing. The sample has approximately 110,000 clones, roughly 79% seen once. This TCR derives from a male donor in good health and CMV-seronegative. Sequenced input: PBMCs. The V call is TRBV5-1, the J call TRBJ1-1, with D unclear. CDR3 residues: CASSSTGNTEAFF. DNA for the CDR3: TGCGCCAGCAGTTCGACGGGGAACACTGAAGCTTTCTTT.